The 8 T cell receptor beta chains in this list originate from one sample, sequenced in a study of T cells in Graves' hyperthyroidism and ophthalmopathy (dated by TCRdb to about 2019). Library method: multiplex PCR. Sequencing used an Illumina HiSeq 2000. Amplification of TCR beta CDR3 regions was carried out from RNA transcripts. For the first round of RT-PCR on the TCR CDR3, the HTBI primer set was used together with the Qiagen OneStep RT-PCR kit. TCRdb reworked the public reads: Q25 trimming with fastp, MiXCR clone assembly, productive beta chains retained. Each entry is one CDR3 protein sequence, shown with its most common DNA and genes. The sample table contains about 660,000 distinct CDR3 sequences; only one count was recorded for approximately 42% of them. Under 8.5% of the sample is taken by the ten largest. The sample consisted of peripheral blood or thyroid tissue (not recorded which). These receptors originate from an adult man with Graves' disease, either hyperthyroidism or ophthalmopathy (not recorded which).

Concerning this clonotype: A much larger clone differs by one base, so this may be a read error. V and J are TRBV2 and TRBJ1-4; D is possibly TRBD1 (5 bases). Germline V lookup: CDR1 SNHLY, CDR2 FYNNEI. The CDR3 loop spans 14 amino acids. CDR3 in DNA: TGTGCCAGCAGTGGTGGGGGTCAGCATGAAAAACTGTCTTTT. Translation gives CASSGGGQHEKLSF.

This clonotype has more than one count but fewer than ten. CDR3 loop: CSAKGGISYEQYF. The CDR3 DNA reads TGCAGTGCTAAAGGCGGGATATCCTACGAGCAGTACTTC. V is TRBV20-1 and J is TRBJ2-7; D may be TRBD2 (6 bases). The germline V gene has CDR1 DFQATT and CDR2 SNEGSKA (reference sequence). With 4 bases removed from V and 1 base from J, the gap between germline ends came to 11 bases. The CDR3 consists of 13 residues.

This clonotype was counted a few times. The rearrangement joins TRBV2 to TRBJ2-5; 8 bases agree with TRBD2. The CDR3 totals 14 residues. The germline V gene has CDR1 SNHLY and CDR2 FYNNEI. After removal of 6 bases from V and 5 bases from J, the junction contained 8 bases not matched to a gene. The CDR3 DNA is TGTGCCAGCAGCCGACGGGAGGGCCGGGAGACCCAGTACTTC. It is translated as CASSRREGRETQYF.

This clonotype was seen a few times. The chain recombines TRBV12-3 or TRBV12-4 with TRBJ1-2, with D uncertain. The CDR3 spans 13 residues. V was shortened by 3 bases and J by 5 bases, with 10 bases between the two germline ends. CDR3 DNA sequence: TGTGCCAGCAGTTTTTCGGTCGTATATGGCTACACCTTC. The encoded protein is CASSFSVVYGYTF.

This clonotype was observed a handful of times. One junction end does not reproduce the germline sequence, and a read error may be involved. The V gene is TRBV24-1, the J gene TRBJ2-7; 7 bases agree with TRBD1. This CDR3 is built from 15 residues. Germline values: CDR1 KGHDR, CDR2 SFDVKD. CDR3 nucleotide sequence: TGTGCCAGCAGTGCCGACAGGGCCGTCTCCTACGAGCAGTACTTC. It specifies CASSADRAVSYEQYF.

V usage is TRBV7-4 and J usage is TRBJ2-6, with unresolved D. The CDR3 contains 8 residues. V shed 6 bases and J shed 15 bases, with 3 bases lying between them. Per the germline V gene, CDR1 is SGHVT and CDR2 is SQSDAQ. Here the CDR3 DNA reads TGTGCCAGCAGAGCCCTGACTTTC. This sequence encodes CASRALTF.

Regarding this clonotype: One junction end does not reproduce the germline sequence, and a read error may be involved. The V gene is TRBV13, the J gene TRBJ2-7; TRBD2 is a possible D gene (6 bases). CDR3 length: 11 residues. Germline CDR1 PRHDT, CDR2 FYEKMQ (reference sequence). In nucleotides, the CDR3 is TGTGCCAGCAGCTCGGACTACGAGCAGTGCTTC. Translation gives CASSSDYEQCF. Full variable domain (outside the CDR3, taken from reference TRBV13 and TRBJ2-7): AAGVIQSPRHLIKEKRETATLKCYPIPRHDTVYWYQQGPGQDPQFLISFYEKMQSDKGSIPDRFSAQQFSDYHSELNMSSLELGDSALYFCASSSDYEQCFGPGTRLTVT.

There are a few counts of this clonotype. V gene TRBV9 combines with J gene TRBJ2-7, with 8 bases matching TRBD1. Germline V gene data show CDR1 as SGDLS and CDR2 as YYNGEE. The CDR3 loop spans 14 amino acids. V lost 4 bases and J lost 3; bases outside the gene matches: 6. Here the CDR3 DNA reads TGTGCCAGCAGCCCGCCGGACAGGGACTACGAGCAGTACTTC. It translates to CASSPPDRDYEQYF.